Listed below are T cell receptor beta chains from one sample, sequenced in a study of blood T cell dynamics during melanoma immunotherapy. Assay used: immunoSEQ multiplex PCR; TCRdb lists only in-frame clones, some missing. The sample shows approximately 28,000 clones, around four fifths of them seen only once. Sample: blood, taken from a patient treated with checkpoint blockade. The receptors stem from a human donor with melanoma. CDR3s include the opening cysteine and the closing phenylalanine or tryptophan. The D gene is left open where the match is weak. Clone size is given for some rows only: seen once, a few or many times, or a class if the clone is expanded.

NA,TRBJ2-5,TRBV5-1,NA,TGCGCCAGCAGCACCGACAGAGAAGAGACCCAGTACTTC,CASSTDREETQYF
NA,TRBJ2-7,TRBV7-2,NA,TGTGCCAGCAGCCCCTCCGAGGATTTCTACGAGCAGTACTTC,CASSPSEDFYEQYF
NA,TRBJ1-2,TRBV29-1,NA,TGCAGCGCCCAGACAGCTACAGGCTATGGCTACACCTTC,CSAQTATGYGYTF
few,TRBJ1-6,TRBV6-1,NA,TGTGCCAGCAGTGAGGGGAGCTCCTATAATTCACCCCTCCACTTT,CASSEGSSYNSPLHF
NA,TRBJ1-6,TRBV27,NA,TGTGCCAGCAGTTCGCCGCGCCGCCGGGGAAGTAGTTCACCCCTCCACTTT,CASSSPRRRGSSSPLHF
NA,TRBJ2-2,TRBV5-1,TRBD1,TGCGCCAGCAGCTTGGGGCGGACAGGGGGACCTAACACCGGGGAGCTGTTTTTT,CASSLGRTGGPNTGELFF
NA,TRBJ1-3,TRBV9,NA,TGTGCCAGCAGCGTAGGGAGGGGCAAGGAAAACACCATATATTTT,CASSVGRGKENTIYF
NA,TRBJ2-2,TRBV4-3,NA,TGCGCCAGCAGCCCCTATCACGGGACACCGGCCGGCACCGGGGAGCTGTTTTTT,CASSPYHGTPAGTGELFF
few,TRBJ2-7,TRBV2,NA,TGTGCCAGCAGTGAAGGCCGGACCTACGAGCAGTACTTC,CASSEGRTYEQYF
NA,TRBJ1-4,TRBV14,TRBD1,TGTGCCAGCAGCCAAGGCAAGGACAGGTTGGTATTAGGAAATGAAAAACTGTTTTTT,CASSQGKDRLVLGNEKLFF
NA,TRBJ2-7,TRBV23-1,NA,TGCGCCAGCCCGGGGCCCGACAGAGAGGGGGAGGCCTACGAGCAGTACTTC,CASPGPDREGEAYEQYF
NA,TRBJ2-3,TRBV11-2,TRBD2,TGTGCCAGCAGCCGACTAGCGGGGGGATCAGATACGCAGTATTTT,CASSRLAGGSDTQYF
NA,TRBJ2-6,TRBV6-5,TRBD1,TGTGCCAGCAGTTACGGTAGGGGGCCTGGGGCCAACGTCCTGACTTTC,CASSYGRGPGANVLTF
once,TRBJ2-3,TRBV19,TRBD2,TGTGCCAGTAGTATACTGGGACTAGCCAGCACAGATACGCAGTATTTT,CASSILGLASTDTQYF
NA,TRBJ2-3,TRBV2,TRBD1,TGTGCCAGCAGTCCTGGACAGGGGCGGGGCACAGATACGCAGTATTTT,CASSPGQGRGTDTQYF
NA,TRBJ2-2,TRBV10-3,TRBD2,TGTGCCATCAGTGAGTCTGTCGGGAGGGCCTACGGGGAGCTGTTTTTT,CAISESVGRAYGELFF
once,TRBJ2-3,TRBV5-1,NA,TGCGCCAGCAGCTTGGTTGCTGGGGCAGATACGCAGTATTTT,CASSLVAGADTQYF
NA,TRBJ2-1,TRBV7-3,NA,TGTGCCAGCAGCCCAAGCCTCCCTCTACTAGCTGGTCGCGACAATGAGCAGTTCTTC,CASSPSLPLLAGRDNEQFF
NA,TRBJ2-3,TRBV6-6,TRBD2,TGTGCCAGCAGTTACTCGACTAGCATTAATACAGATACGCAGTATTTT,CASSYSTSINTDTQYF
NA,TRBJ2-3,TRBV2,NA,TGTGCCGGCAGTGAGAGGGATACGCAGTATTTT,CAGSERDTQYF